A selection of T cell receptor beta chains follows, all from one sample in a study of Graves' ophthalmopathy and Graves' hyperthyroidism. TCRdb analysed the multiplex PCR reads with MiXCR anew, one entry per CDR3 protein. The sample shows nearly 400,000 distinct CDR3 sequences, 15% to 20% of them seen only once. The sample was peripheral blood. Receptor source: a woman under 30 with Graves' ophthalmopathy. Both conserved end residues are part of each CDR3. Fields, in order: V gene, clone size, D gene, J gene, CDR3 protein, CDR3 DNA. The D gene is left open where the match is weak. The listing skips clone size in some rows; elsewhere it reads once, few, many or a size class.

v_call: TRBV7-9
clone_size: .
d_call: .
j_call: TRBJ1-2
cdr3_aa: CASSLQTDPNPGYTF
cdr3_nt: TGTGCCAGCAGTTTACAGACCGACCCTAATCCGGGCTACACCTTC

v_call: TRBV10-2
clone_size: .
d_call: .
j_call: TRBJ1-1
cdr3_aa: CASSEFGQGGTEAFF
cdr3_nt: TGCGCCAGCAGTGAGTTCGGGCAGGGTGGGACTGAAGCTTTCTTT

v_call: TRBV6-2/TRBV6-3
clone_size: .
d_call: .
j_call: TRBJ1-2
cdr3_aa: CASSYGFSGYTF
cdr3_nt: TGTGCCAGCAGTTACGGGTTCTCTGGCTACACCTTC

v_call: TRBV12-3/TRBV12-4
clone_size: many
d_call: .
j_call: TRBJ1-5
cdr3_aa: CASSFYSNQPQHF
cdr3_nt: TGTGCCAGCAGTTTTTATAGCAATCAGCCCCAGCATTTT

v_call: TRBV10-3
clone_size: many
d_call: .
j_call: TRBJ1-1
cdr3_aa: CAISGSRGRDTEAFF
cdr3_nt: TGTGCCATCAGTGGGTCGAGGGGTAGGGACACTGAAGCTTTCTTT

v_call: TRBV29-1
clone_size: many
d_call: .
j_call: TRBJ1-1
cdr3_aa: CSVGETGRSNTEAFF
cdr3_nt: TGCAGCGTTGGAGAAACAGGGAGGTCCAACACTGAAGCTTTCTTT

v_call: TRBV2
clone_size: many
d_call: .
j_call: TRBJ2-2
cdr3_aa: CASSGTAITGELFF
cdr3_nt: TGTGCCAGCAGTGGGACAGCTATCACCGGGGAGCTGTTTTTT

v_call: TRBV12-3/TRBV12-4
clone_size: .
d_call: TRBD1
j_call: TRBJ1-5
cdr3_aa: CASSFQGAVQPQHF
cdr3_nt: TGTGCCAGCAGTTTCCAGGGGGCTGTTCAGCCCCAGCATTTT

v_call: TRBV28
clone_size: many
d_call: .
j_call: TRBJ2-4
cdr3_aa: CASSALNIQYF
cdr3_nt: TGTGCCAGCAGTGCCTTAAACATTCAGTACTTC

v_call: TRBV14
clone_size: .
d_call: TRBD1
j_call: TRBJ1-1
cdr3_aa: CASSMGQARGTEAFF
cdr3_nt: TGTGCCAGCAGCATGGGACAGGCACGGGGCACTGAAGCTTTCTTT

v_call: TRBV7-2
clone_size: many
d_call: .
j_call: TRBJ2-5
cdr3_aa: CASSLVVYQETQYF
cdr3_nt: TGTGCCAGCAGCTTGGTTGTATACCAAGAGACCCAGTACTTC

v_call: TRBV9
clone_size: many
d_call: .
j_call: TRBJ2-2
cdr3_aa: CASSVGGGTGELFF
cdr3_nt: TGTGCCAGCAGCGTAGGTGGTGGCACCGGGGAGCTGTTTTTT

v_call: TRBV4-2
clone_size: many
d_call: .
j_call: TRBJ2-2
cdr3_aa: CASSQGNGELFF
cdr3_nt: TGTGCCAGCAGCCAGGGAAACGGGGAGCTGTTTTTT

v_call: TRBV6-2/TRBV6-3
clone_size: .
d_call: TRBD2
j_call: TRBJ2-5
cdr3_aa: CAGSYGGWYRSLETQYF
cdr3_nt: TGTGCCGGCAGTTACGGGGGGTGGTACAGGTCGTTGGAGACCCAGTACTTC

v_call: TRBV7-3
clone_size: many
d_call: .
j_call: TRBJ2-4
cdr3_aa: CASSLGPRDIQYF
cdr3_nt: TGTGCCAGCAGCCTGGGACCCCGAGACATTCAGTACTTC

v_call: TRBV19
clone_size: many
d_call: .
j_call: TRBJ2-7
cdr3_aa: CASSIGTGYEQYF
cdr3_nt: TGTGCCAGTAGTATAGGAACAGGCTACGAGCAGTACTTC

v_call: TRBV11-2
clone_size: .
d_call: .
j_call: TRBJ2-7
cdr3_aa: CASSLEGARYEQYF
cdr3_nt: TGTGCCAGCAGCTTAGAGGGGGCCAGATACGAGCAGTACTTC

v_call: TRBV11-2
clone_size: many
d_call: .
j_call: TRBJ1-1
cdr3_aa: CASSLDMGVGTEAFF
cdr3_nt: TGTGCCAGCAGCTTAGATATGGGCGTGGGCACTGAAGCTTTCTTT

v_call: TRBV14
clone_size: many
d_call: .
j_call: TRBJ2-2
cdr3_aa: CASSHRTFSTGELFF
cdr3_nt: TGTGCCAGCAGCCACCGTACGTTTTCGACCGGGGAGCTGTTTTTT

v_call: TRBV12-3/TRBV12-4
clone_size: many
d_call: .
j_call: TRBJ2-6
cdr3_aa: CASRPDRLSGANVLTF
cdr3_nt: TGTGCCAGCAGGCCAGACAGACTCTCTGGGGCCAACGTCCTGACTTTC

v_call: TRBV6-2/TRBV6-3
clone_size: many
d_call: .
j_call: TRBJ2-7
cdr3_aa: CASTHPGALKWPYEQYF
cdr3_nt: TGTGCCAGCACCCATCCGGGGGCCCTGAAATGGCCCTACGAGCAGTACTTC

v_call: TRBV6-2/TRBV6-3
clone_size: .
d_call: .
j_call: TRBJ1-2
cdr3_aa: CASSYTAGRLTANGGYGYTF
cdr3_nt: TGTGCCAGCAGTTACACGGCAGGGAGATTAACAGCTAACGGTGGCTATGGCTACACCTTC

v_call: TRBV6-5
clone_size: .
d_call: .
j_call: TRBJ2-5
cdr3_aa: CASSYSSRRPQETQYF
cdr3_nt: TGTGCCAGCAGTTACTCGTCTAGACGCCCACAAGAGACCCAGTACTTC

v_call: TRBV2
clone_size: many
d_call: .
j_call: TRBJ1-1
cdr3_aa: CASSQDTRTEAFF
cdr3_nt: TGTGCCAGCAGTCAGGACACTAGAACTGAAGCTTTCTTT

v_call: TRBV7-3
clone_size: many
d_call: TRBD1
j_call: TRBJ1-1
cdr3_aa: CASSLMAGGGDTEAFF
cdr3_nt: TGTGCCAGCAGCTTAATGGCAGGGGGTGGGGACACTGAAGCTTTCTTT

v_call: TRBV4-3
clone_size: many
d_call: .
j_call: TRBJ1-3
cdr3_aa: CASSQEGDTIYF
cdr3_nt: TGCGCCAGCAGCCAAGAGGGAGACACCATATATTTT

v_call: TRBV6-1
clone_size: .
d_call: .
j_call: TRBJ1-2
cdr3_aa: CASSESDGGYGYTF
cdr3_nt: TGTGCCAGCAGTGAATCGGACGGTGGCTATGGCTACACCTTC

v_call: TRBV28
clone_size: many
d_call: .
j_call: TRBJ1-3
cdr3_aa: CATARGVSGNTIYF
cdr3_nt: TGTGCCACCGCCCGGGGTGTCTCTGGAAACACCATATATTTT

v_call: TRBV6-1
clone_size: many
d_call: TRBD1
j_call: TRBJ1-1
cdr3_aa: CASSRGQGHTEAFF
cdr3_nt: TGTGCCAGCAGTCGTGGACAGGGCCACACTGAAGCTTTCTTT

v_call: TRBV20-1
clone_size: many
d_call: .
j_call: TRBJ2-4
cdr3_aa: CSANHGAGKNIQYF
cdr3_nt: TGCAGTGCCAACCATGGGGCCGGCAAAAACATTCAGTACTTC

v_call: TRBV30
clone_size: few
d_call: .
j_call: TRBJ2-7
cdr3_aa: CAWSVQGVSEQYF
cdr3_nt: TGTGCCTGGAGTGTACAGGGAGTTAGCGAGCAGTACTTC

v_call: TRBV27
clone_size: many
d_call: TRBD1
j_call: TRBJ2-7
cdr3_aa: CASMETGANEQYF
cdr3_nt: TGTGCCAGCATGGAAACAGGGGCCAACGAGCAGTACTTC

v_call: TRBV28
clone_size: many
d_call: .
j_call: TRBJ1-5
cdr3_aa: CASSSRLGIGNQPQHF
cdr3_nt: TGTGCCAGCAGTTCCCGTTTAGGGATTGGTAATCAGCCCCAGCATTTT

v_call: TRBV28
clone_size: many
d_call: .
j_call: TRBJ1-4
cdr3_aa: CASNPAGSGEKLFF
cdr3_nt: TGTGCCAGCAACCCGGCCGGGTCCGGTGAAAAACTGTTTTTT

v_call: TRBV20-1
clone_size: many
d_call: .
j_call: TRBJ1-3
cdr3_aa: CSAPDPDGNTIYF
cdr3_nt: TGCAGTGCTCCCGACCCGGACGGAAACACCATATATTTT

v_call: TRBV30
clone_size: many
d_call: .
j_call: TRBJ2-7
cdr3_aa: CVGSAGSSYEQYF
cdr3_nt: TGTGTGGGATCGGCGGGGAGCTCCTACGAGCAGTACTTC

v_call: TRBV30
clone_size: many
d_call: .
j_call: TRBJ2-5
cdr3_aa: CAWIGLETQYF
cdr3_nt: TGTGCCTGGATAGGGCTAGAGACCCAGTACTTC

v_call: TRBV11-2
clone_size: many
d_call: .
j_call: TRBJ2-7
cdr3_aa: CASSLDRGPTYEQYF
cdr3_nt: TGTGCCAGCAGCTTAGACAGGGGTCCAACTTACGAGCAGTACTTC

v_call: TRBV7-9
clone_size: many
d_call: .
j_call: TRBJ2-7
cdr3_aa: CASSSPPGYEQYF
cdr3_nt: TGTGCCAGCAGCTCCCCTCCTGGCTACGAGCAGTACTTC

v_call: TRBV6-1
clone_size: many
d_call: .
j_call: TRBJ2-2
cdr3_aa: CASSFGQFANTGELFF
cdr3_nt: TGTGCCAGCAGCTTCGGACAATTCGCGAACACCGGGGAGCTGTTTTTT

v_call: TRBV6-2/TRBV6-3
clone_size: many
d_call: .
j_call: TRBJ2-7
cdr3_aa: CASSLTRRRQVSYEQYF
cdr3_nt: TGTGCCAGCAGTCTGACCCGAAGAAGACAGGTATCCTACGAGCAGTACTTC

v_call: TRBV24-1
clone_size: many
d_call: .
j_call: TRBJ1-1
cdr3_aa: CATSGGANTEAFF
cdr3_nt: TGTGCCACCAGTGGCGGGGCTAACACTGAAGCTTTCTTT

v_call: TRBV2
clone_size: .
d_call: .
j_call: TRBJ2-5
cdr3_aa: CASSVEIKETQYF
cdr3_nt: TGTGCCAGCAGTGTCGAGATAAAAGAGACCCAGTACTTC

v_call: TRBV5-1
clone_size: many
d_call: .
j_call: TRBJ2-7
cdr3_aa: CASSPGDASYEQYF
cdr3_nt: TGCGCCAGCAGCCCCGGGGACGCCAGCTACGAGCAGTACTTC

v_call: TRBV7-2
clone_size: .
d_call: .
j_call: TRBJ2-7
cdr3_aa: CASSFWAGTYEQYF
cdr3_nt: TGTGCCAGCAGCTTCTGGGCAGGGACTTACGAGCAGTACTTC

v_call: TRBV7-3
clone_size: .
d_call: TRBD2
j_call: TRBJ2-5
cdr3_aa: CASSMGLADQETQYF
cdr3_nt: TGTGCCAGCAGCATGGGACTAGCGGACCAAGAGACCCAGTACTTC

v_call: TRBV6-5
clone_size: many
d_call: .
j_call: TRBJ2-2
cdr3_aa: CASRSGTLRGLDGELFF
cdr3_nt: TGTGCCAGCAGGTCCGGGACCCTACGTGGGTTAGACGGGGAGCTGTTTTTT

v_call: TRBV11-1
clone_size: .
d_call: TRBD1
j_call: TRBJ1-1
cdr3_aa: CASTVTGGRAFF
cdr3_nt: TGTGCCAGCACCGTAACAGGGGGCAGGGCTTTCTTT

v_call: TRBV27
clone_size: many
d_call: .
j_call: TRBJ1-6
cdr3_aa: CASSFGPYNSPLHF
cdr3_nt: TGTGCCAGCAGTTTCGGCCCCTATAATTCACCCCTCCACTTT

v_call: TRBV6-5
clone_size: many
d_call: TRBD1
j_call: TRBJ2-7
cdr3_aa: CASKFPGGGYEQYF
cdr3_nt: TGTGCCAGCAAATTCCCAGGGGGCGGCTACGAGCAGTACTTC

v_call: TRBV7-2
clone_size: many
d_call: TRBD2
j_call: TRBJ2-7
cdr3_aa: CASSSAKRTSGTSSYEQYF
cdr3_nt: TGTGCCAGCAGCTCAGCGAAGAGGACTAGCGGAACGAGCTCCTACGAGCAGTACTTC

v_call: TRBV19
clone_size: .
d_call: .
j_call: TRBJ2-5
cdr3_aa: CASSPGRGGRSSETQYF
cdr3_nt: TGTGCCAGTAGTCCAGGCAGGGGAGGTCGATCGAGTGAGACCCAGTACTTC

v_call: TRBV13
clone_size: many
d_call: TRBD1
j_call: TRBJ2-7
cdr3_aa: CASSGQGKSEQYF
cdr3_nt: TGTGCCAGCTCGGGACAGGGGAAGTCCGAGCAGTACTTC

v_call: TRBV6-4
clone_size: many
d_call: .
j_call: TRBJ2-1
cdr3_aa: CASSDTEYNEQFF
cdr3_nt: TGTGCCAGCAGTGACACTGAGTACAATGAGCAGTTCTTC